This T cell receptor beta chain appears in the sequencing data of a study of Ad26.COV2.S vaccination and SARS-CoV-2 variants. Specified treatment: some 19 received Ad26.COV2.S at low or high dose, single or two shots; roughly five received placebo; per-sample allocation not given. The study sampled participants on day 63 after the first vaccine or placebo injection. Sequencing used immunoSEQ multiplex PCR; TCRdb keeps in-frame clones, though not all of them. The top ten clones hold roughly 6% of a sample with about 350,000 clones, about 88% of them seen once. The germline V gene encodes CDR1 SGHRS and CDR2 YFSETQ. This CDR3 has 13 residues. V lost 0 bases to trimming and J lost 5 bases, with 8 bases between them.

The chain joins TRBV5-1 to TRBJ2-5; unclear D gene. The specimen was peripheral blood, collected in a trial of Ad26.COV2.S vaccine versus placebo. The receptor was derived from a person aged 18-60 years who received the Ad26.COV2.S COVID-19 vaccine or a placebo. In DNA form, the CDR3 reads TGCGCCAGCAGCTTGGAATTTATCGAGACCCAGTACTTC. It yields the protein CASSLEFIETQYF.